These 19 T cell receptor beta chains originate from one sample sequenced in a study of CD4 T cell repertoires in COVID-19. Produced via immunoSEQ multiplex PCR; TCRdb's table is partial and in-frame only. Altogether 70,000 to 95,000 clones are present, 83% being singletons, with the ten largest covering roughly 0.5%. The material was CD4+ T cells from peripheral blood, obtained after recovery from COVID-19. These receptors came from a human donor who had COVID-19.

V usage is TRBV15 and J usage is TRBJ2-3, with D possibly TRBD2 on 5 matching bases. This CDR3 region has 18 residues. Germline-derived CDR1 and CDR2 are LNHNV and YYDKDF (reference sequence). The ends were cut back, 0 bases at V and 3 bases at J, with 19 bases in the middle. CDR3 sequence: CATSRDLGGRRGTDTQYF. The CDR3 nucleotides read TGTGCCACCAGCAGAGATTTAGGAGGACGCCGAGGGACAGATACGCAGTATTTT.

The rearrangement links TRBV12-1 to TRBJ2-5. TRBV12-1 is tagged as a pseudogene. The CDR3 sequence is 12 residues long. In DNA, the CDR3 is TGTGCCAGCAGCCCCGGCCCAGAGACCCAGTACTTC. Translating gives CASSPGPETQYF.

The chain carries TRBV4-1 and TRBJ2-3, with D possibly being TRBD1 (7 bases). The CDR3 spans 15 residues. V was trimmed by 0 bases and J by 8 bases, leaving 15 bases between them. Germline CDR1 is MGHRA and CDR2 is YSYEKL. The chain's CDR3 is CASSQEGLRGVTQYF. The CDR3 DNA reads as TGCGCCAGCAGCCAAGAAGGACTCAGGGGGGTTACGCAGTATTTT.

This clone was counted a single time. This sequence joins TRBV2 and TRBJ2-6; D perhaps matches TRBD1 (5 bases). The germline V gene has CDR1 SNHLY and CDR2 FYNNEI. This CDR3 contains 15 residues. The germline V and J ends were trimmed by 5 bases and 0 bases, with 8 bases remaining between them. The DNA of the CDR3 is TGTGCCAGCAGTTATCAGGGCTCTGGGGCCAACGTCCTGACTTTC. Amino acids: CASSYQGSGANVLTF.

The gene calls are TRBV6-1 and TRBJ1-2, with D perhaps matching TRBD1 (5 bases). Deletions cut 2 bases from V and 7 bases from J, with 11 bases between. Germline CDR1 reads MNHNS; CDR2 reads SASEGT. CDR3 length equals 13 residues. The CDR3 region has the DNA TGTGCCAGCAGTGAAAGCCAGGGAGGTGGCTACACCTTC. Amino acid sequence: CASSESQGGGYTF.

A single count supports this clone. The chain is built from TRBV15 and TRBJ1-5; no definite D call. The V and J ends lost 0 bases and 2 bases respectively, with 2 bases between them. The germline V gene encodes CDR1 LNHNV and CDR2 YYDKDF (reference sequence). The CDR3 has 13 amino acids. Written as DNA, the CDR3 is TGTGCCACCAGCAGAGAGGGCAATCAGCCCCAGCATTTT. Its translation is CATSREGNQPQHF.

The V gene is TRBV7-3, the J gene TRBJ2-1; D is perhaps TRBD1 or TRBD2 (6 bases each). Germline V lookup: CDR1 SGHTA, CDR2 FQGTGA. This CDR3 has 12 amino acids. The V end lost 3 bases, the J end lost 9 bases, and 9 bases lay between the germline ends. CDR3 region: CASSFGGLEQFF. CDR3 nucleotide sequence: TGTGCCAGCAGCTTCGGGGGCCTTGAGCAGTTCTTC.

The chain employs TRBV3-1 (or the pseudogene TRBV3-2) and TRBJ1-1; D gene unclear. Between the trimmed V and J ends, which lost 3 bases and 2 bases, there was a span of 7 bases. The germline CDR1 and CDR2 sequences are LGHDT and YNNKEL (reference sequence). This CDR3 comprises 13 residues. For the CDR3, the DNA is TGTGCCAGCAGCCATGTGACTAACACTGAAGCTTTCTTT. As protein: CASSHVTNTEAFF.

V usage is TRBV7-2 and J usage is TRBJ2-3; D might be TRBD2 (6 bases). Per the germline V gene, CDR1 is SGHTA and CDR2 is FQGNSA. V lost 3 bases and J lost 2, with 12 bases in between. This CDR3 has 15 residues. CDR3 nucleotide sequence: TGTGCCAGCAGCTTTTATGGACTATCCACAGATACGCAGTATTTT. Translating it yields CASSFYGLSTDTQYF.

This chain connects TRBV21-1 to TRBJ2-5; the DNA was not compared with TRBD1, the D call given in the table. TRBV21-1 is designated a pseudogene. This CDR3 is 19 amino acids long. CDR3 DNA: TGTGCCAGCAGCAAAAATCAACAGGGGGAATCCCCCCCACAAGAGACCCAGTACTTC. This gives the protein CASSKNQQGESPPQETQYF.

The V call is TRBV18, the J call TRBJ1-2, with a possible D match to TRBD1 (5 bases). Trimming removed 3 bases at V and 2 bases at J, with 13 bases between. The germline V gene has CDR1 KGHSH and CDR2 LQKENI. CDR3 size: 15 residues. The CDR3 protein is CASSPSAGPNYGYTF. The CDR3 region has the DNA TGTGCCAGCTCACCTTCGGCGGGACCAAACTATGGCTACACCTTC.

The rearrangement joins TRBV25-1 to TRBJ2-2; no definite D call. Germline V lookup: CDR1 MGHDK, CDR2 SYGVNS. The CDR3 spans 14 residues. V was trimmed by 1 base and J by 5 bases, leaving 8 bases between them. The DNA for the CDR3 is TGTGCCAGCAGTGAATTTGGGGAAACCGGGGAGCTGTTTTTT. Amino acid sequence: CASSEFGETGELFF.

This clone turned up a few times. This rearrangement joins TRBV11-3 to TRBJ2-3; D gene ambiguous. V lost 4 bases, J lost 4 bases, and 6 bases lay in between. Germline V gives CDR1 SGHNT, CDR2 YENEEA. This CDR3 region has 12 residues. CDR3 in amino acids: CASSSHPDTQYF. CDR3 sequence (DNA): TGTGCCAGCAGCTCCCACCCAGATACGCAGTATTTT. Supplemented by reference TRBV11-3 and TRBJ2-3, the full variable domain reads EAGVVQSPRYKIIEKKQPVAFWCNPISGHNTLYWYLQNLGQGPELLIRYENEEAVDDSQLPKDRFSAERLKGVDSTLKIQPAELGDSAVYLCASSSHPDTQYFGPGTRLTVL.

The CDR3 coding sequence is TGTGCCAGCAGCCGCGGACAGGGGGGAATCTCCTCTGGAAACACCATATATTTT. This codes for CASSRGQGGISSGNTIYF. V gene TRBV3-1 (or the pseudogene TRBV3-2) combines with J gene TRBJ1-3; 10 bases line up with TRBD1. The CDR3 spans 18 residues. V gave up 4 bases and J gave up 0 bases; unmatched junction bases: 9. Looked up from germline, CDR1 is LGHDT and CDR2 is YNNKEL (reference sequence).

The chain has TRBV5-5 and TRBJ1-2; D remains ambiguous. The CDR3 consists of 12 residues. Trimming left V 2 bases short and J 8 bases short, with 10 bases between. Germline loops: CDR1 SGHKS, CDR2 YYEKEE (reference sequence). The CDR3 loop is CASSLDSRGYTF. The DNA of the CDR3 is TGTGCCAGCAGCTTAGACTCCAGAGGCTACACCTTC.

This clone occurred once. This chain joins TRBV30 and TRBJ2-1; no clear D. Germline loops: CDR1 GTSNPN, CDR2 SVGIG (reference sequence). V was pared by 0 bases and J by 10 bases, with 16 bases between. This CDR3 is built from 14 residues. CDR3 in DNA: TGTGCCTGGAGTGTACGGGTGGGGTTAAGGGAGCAGTTCTTC. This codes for CAWSVRVGLREQFF.

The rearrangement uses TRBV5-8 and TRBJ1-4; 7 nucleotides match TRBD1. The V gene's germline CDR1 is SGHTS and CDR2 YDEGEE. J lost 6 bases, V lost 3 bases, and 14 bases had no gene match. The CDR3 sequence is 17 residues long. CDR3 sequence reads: CASSSYYSTGYDEKLFF. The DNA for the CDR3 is TGTGCCAGCAGCTCATACTATTCGACAGGGTACGATGAAAAACTGTTTTTT.

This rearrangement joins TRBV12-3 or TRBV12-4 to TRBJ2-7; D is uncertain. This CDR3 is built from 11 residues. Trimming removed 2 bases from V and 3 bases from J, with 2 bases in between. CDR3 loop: CASSLNYEQYF. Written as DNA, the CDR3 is TGTGCCAGCAGTTTAAACTACGAGCAGTACTTC.

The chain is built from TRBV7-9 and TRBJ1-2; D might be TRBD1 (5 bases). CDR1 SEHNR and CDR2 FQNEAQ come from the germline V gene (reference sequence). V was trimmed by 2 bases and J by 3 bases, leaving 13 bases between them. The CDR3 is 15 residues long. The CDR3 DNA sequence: TGTGCCAGCAGCTTATCCCAGGGCCCTTACTATGGCTACACCTTC. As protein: CASSLSQGPYYGYTF.